Following are 22 T cell receptor beta chains from one sample sequenced in a study of blood T cells in healthy people across ages. Primers used in a second PCR of roughly 7 to 11 cycles were a sample-barcoded 5' primer and a J-beta primer mix. In TCRdb, the 5' RACE reads were re-called with MiXCR into one record per CDR3 protein. Of 800,000 or so distinct CDR3 sequences in the sample, more than 20% were seen once. The same data also contributed to another study, on T cells of mothers and their children.

Sequenced sample: blood. The receptors come from a boy aged 5-17 years in good health.

The CDR3 reads CASSSTSGQGFYGANVLTF. The CDR3 DNA follows: TGTGCCAGCTCATCGACTTCGGGACAGGGTTTTTATGGGGCCAACGTCCTGACTTTC. The chain combines TRBV18 with TRBJ2-6; 9 bases are a match to TRBD1. J was trimmed by 3 bases and V by 5 bases; bases with no gene match: 14. Per the germline V gene, CDR1 is KGHSH and CDR2 is LQKENI. The CDR3 is made up of 19 amino acids.

The V gene is TRBV20-1, the J gene TRBJ2-5, with TRBD2 matching over 13 bases. With 4 bases clipped from V and 4 bases from J, the junction kept 12 bases outside the gene matches. Germline V CDR1 and CDR2: DFQATT, SNEGSKA (reference sequence). The CDR3 is 17 amino acids. CDR3 loop: CSATPRSGLAGRETQYF. The DNA of the CDR3 is TGCAGTGCTACCCCAAGGTCGGGACTAGCGGGACGAGAGACCCAGTACTTC.

The sample holds a few counts of this clonotype. The V gene is TRBV4-3, the J gene TRBJ1-1; no clear D. This CDR3 is 15 amino acids long. V lost 1 base to trimming and J lost 2 bases, with 11 bases between them. Germline values: CDR1 LGHNA, CDR2 YSLEER. CDR3 in amino acids: CASSQVGRQNTEAFF. CDR3 nucleotides: TGCGCCAGCAGCCAAGTAGGCAGGCAAAACACTGAAGCTTTCTTT.

The chain joins TRBV7-3 to TRBJ2-1, with a tentative D call TRBD1 (6 bases). The germline V gene has CDR1 SGHTA and CDR2 FQGTGA. The CDR3 runs 14 residues. The V gene lost 5 bases and the J gene lost 2 bases, with 10 bases spanning the gap. The CDR3 nucleotides read TGTGCCAGCAGCCCAGAGGGGGCCTACAATGAGCAGTTCTTC. The encoded protein is CASSPEGAYNEQFF.

This clonotype was recorded a few times. The rearrangement uses TRBV28 and TRBJ2-1; the D gene could be TRBD1 or TRBD2 (5 bases each). Per germline, CDR1 MDHEN and CDR2 SYDVKM. This CDR3 region has 15 residues. The germline V and J ends were trimmed by 4 bases and 0 bases, with 10 bases remaining between them. CDR3 in amino acids: CASSWDGGSYNEQFF. The CDR3, as DNA: TGTGCCAGCAGTTGGGATGGGGGCTCCTACAATGAGCAGTTCTTC.

The sample holds a few counts of this clonotype. V is TRBV7-2 and J is TRBJ2-3; 9 bases are a match to TRBD1. Germline-derived CDR1 and CDR2 are SGHTA and FQGNSA. Trimming removed 4 bases from V and 6 bases from J; junction bases left unmatched: 5. This CDR3 is 14 amino acids long. CDR3 bases: TGTGCCAGCAGCTCACGGGACAGGGTTGATACGCAGTATTTT. It is translated as CASSSRDRVDTQYF. Full variable domain (outside the CDR3, taken from reference TRBV7-2 and TRBJ2-3): GAGVSQSPSNKVTEKGKDVELRCDPISGHTALYWYRQSLGQGLEFLIYFQGNSAPDKSGLPSDRFSAERTGGSVSTLTIQRTQQEDSAVYLCASSSRDRVDTQYFGPGTRLTVL.

V and J are TRBV5-1 and TRBJ2-6, with a possible D match to TRBD1 (5 bases). Trimming cost V 3 bases and J 0 bases, with 13 bases left between them. The length of the CDR3 is 17 residues. Per germline, CDR1 SGHRS and CDR2 YFSETQ. The CDR3 spells CASSYGHLSSGANVLTF. The CDR3 nucleotides read TGCGCCAGCAGCTACGGACACCTAAGCTCTGGGGCCAACGTCCTGACTTTC.

The chain is built from TRBV27 and TRBJ2-7; a weak D match, TRBD1 (5 bases). Germline V gene sequence: CDR1 MNHEY, CDR2 SMNVEV (reference sequence). The CDR3 is made up of 14 amino acids. With 2 bases removed from V and 3 bases from J, the gap between germline ends came to 11 bases. The CDR3 bases are TGTGCCAGCAGTTTAGTGGGGCCCAACTACGAGCAGTACTTC. This translates into CASSLVGPNYEQYF.

The chain is built from TRBV27 and TRBJ2-2; TRBD1 or TRBD2 may be the D gene (6 bases each). CDR1 is MNHEY, CDR2 SMNVEV, per germline (reference sequence). Trimming stripped 3 bases from V and 4 bases from J, with 12 bases between. The CDR3 runs 15 residues. DNA for the CDR3: TGTGCCAGCAGTTTGGGGGCGGGATCCACCGGGGAGCTGTTTTTT. Protein: CASSLGAGSTGELFF.

This clonotype has just one count. At one end, the junction sequence differs from germline, possibly due to a read error. V and J are TRBV6-2 or TRBV6-3 and TRBJ1-1; 7 nucleotides align to TRBD1. Germline-derived CDR1 and CDR2 are MNHEY and SVGEGT. The CDR3 has 14 amino acids. In DNA, the CDR3 is TGTGCCAGCAGTGACTCACAGGGGTACACTGAAGCTTTCTTT. Residues: CASSDSQGYTEAFF.

This clonotype was seen only a few times. The V gene is TRBV4-2, the J gene TRBJ2-5; 8 nucleotides line up with TRBD2. From germline, CDR1 is LGHNA and CDR2 YNFKEQ. The CDR3 totals 15 residues. V shed 4 bases and J 5 bases; nucleotides not matched to a gene: 9. CDR3 coding DNA: TGTGCCAGCAGCCTTAGCGAGGCGGGAGGCGAGACCCAGTACTTC. It codes for CASSLSEAGGETQYF.

This clonotype turned up a few times. This chain links TRBV27 with TRBJ2-5; 10 bases fit TRBD1. The closer fit of TRBJ2-7 to the DNA end suggests the J call may be wrong. The germline CDR1 and CDR2 sequences are MNHEY and SMNVEV (reference sequence). The CDR3 sequence is 15 residues long. The DNA of the CDR3 is TGTGCCAGCAGTCCCTCGACAGGGGGCCTCAACGAGCAGTACTTC. Protein sequence: CASSPSTGGLNEQYF.

This chain uses TRBV6-5 with TRBJ2-3; D is undetermined. This CDR3 region has 12 residues. The germline V gene has CDR1 MNHEY and CDR2 SVGAGI. V was pared by 8 bases and J by 1 base, with 7 bases between. In DNA form, the CDR3 reads TGTGCCAGCGGCCGGGGCACAGATACGCAGTATTTT. Protein product: CASGRGTDTQYF.

A few counts support this clonotype. Sequence at one end of the junction differs from germline and may be a read error. The rearrangement links TRBV4-3 to TRBJ2-2, with D uncertain. Germline V CDR1 and CDR2: LGHNA, YSLEER. The CDR3 extends over 13 amino acids. As DNA, the CDR3 is TGCGCCAGCAGCCACGCGAACGCCGGGGAGCTGTTTTTT. Translated: CASSHANAGELFF.

This rearrangement joins TRBV11-1 to TRBJ2-3; TRBD2 agrees at 10 bases. CDR3 length: 16 amino acids. Germline V CDR1 and CDR2: SGHAT, FQDESV (reference sequence). The V and J ends lost 3 bases and 2 bases, in that order; junction bases with no gene match: 5. The CDR3, as DNA: TGTGCCAGCAGCTTCACCGGGACTAGCGACACAGATACGCAGTATTTT. The encoded protein is CASSFTGTSDTDTQYF.

This clonotype was detected only a few times. The chain has TRBV12-3 or TRBV12-4 and TRBJ2-7; 7 bases are a match to TRBD1. V dropped 5 bases and J dropped 6; count of bases not matched to a gene: 13. The CDR3 runs to 15 residues. Here the CDR3 DNA reads TGTGCCAGCAGTCCCACAGGGGCCATCCCGCTCGAGCAGTACTTC. Amino acid sequence: CASSPTGAIPLEQYF.

This clonotype appeared a few times. The J gene is TRBJ2-2, the V gene TRBV6-1; D ambiguous. CDR3 length: 13 residues. Germline V gene data show CDR1 as MNHNS and CDR2 as SASEGT. V was pared by 3 bases and J by 6 bases, with 8 bases between. In DNA form, the CDR3 reads TGTGCCAGCAGTGATGGGTTCGCCGGGGAGCTGTTTTTT. Amino acids: CASSDGFAGELFF.

This rearrangement joins TRBV9 to TRBJ2-3, with TRBD2 matching 9 bases. V was pared by 0 bases and J by 1 base, with 6 bases of the junction left unmatched. The germline V gene has CDR1 SGDLS and CDR2 YYNGEE. This CDR3 has 17 amino acids. The CDR3 loop reads CASSVVSIAGGTDTQYF. CDR3 nucleotide sequence: TGTGCCAGCAGCGTAGTGTCTATAGCGGGGGGCACAGATACGCAGTATTTT.

Remarks on this clonotype: The junction does not match germline at one end; this may be a read error. V is TRBV2 and J is TRBJ2-5; either TRBD1 or TRBD2 may fit D (6 bases each). Germline V lookup: CDR1 SNHLY, CDR2 FYNNEI. CDR3 length: 11 residues. CDR3 amino acids: CASSSYREDLF. As DNA, the CDR3 is TGTGCCAGCAGTAGTTACAGGGAGGATCTCTTC.

This clonotype was detected a few times. The rearrangement uses TRBV19 and TRBJ1-2; D is undetermined. From germline, CDR1 is LNHDA and CDR2 SQIVND (reference sequence). V lost 3 bases and J 8 bases, leaving 13 bases between the germline ends. The CDR3 runs 13 residues. CDR3 in amino acids: CASSIGPTTGYTF. CDR3 coding DNA: TGTGCCAGTAGTATTGGGCCCACTACCGGCTACACCTTC. Combining the CDR3 with reference TRBV19 and TRBJ1-2 gives the whole variable domain DGGITQSPKYLFRKEGQNVTLSCEQNLNHDAMYWYRQDPGQGLRLIYYSQIVNDFQKGDIAEGYSVSREKKESFPLTVTSAQKNPTAFYLCASSIGPTTGYTFGSGTRLTVV.

The chain has TRBV7-8 and TRBJ2-1; D gene unclear. The CDR3 runs to 12 residues. Germline CDR1 reads SGHVS; CDR2 reads FQNEAQ. V was trimmed by 2 bases and J by 10 bases, leaving 9 bases between them. CDR3 loop: CASSLSLAEQFF. CDR3 coding DNA: TGTGCCAGCAGCTTATCTTTAGCCGAGCAGTTCTTC.

V usage is TRBV7-2 and J usage is TRBJ2-7, with TRBD1 matching over 7 bases. The CDR3 runs 13 residues. V was pared by 5 bases and J by 3 bases, with 4 bases of the junction left unmatched. Per the germline V gene, CDR1 is SGHTA and CDR2 is FQGNSA. CDR3 DNA: TGTGCCAGCAGCGAGGCAGGGGGCTACGAGCAGTACTTC. It codes for CASSEAGGYEQYF.